Listed here are 27 T cell receptor beta chains from one sample, sequenced in a study of T-cell memory formation after mild COVID-19. TCRdb itself ran the 5' RACE reads through MiXCR, one entry per CDR3 protein. The sample lists nearly 110,000 distinct CDR3 sequences, 15% to 20% occurring once. The specimen sequenced was PBMCs or a T cell subset sorted from them (not recorded which). The receptors were gathered from an adult woman who had mild COVID-19 (a few samples of this study predate the infection). Cell type and time point are not known.

The gene calls are TRBV29-1 and TRBJ1-1; unclear D gene. Trimming stripped 6 bases from V and 4 bases from J, with 9 bases between. CDR3 length: 11 residues. Looked up from germline, CDR1 is SQVTM and CDR2 is ANQGSEA. The DNA for the CDR3 is TGCAGCGTATGGGGTGGCACTGAAGCTTTCTTT. This sequence encodes CSVWGGTEAFF.

A few counts support this clonotype. The genes are TRBV4-1 and TRBJ2-5; the match to TRBD2 covers 11 bases. The CDR3 runs to 15 residues. Germline CDR1 MGHRA, CDR2 YSYEKL. V shed 4 bases and J 5 bases; nucleotides not matched to a gene: 6. CDR3 residues: CASSLLAGGQETQYF. DNA for the CDR3: TGCGCCAGCAGCCTTTTAGCGGGGGGGCAGGAGACCCAGTACTTC.

This chain connects TRBV29-1 to TRBJ2-7; the D gene could be TRBD1 or TRBD2 (5 bases each). The CDR3 loop spans 14 amino acids. V shed 6 bases and J shed 0 bases, with 15 bases lying between them. The germline V gene has CDR1 SQVTM and CDR2 ANQGSEA. The CDR3 sequence: CSVSGTSDSYEQYF. In DNA, the CDR3 is TGCAGCGTCTCCGGGACGTCCGACTCCTACGAGCAGTACTTC.

The table lists this clonotype with a few counts. This chain joins TRBV4-1 and TRBJ1-1; tentative D call: TRBD1 (6 bases). The germline V and J ends were trimmed by 0 bases and 3 bases, with 11 bases remaining between them. In germline, CDR1 is MGHRA, CDR2 YSYEKL. The CDR3 contains 15 residues. This CDR3 reads CASSQEVAGDTEAFF. CDR3 DNA: TGCGCCAGCAGCCAAGAGGTCGCAGGGGACACTGAAGCTTTCTTT.

This clonotype has more than one count but fewer than ten. This chain connects TRBV7-6 to TRBJ2-5, with D perhaps matching TRBD2 (6 bases). Deletions cut 2 bases from V and 4 bases from J, with 14 bases between. CDR1 SGHVS and CDR2 FNYEAQ come from the germline V gene. This CDR3 contains 15 residues. The CDR3 loop reads CASSLRWDLGETQYF. CDR3 coding DNA: TGTGCCAGCAGCTTACGATGGGACTTGGGAGAGACCCAGTACTTC. Based on the CDR3 plus reference TRBV7-6 and TRBJ2-5, the full variable domain is GAGVSQSPRYKVTKRGQDVALRCDPISGHVSLYWYRQALGQGPEFLTYFNYEAQQDKSGLPNDRFSAERPEGSISTLTIQRTEQRDSAMYRCASSLRWDLGETQYFGPGTRLLVL.

This clonotype has a handful of counts. The CDR3 DNA reads TGTGCCAGCAGCCCCCGGTTGGAGACGACAACTAATGAAAAACTGTTTTTT. It specifies CASSPRLETTTNEKLFF. The gene calls are TRBV6-6 and TRBJ1-4; D unclear. The CDR3 loop spans 17 amino acids. Germline V lookup: CDR1 MNHNY, CDR2 SVGAGI (reference sequence). Trimming cost V 6 bases and J 0 bases, with 17 bases left between them.

This clonotype was counted only a few times. The chain links TRBV20-1 to TRBJ2-3; 7 nucleotides align to TRBD2. The CDR3 contains 16 residues. CDR1 is DFQATT and CDR2 is SNEGSKA in the germline V gene (reference sequence). The V gene end was trimmed by 6 bases and the J gene end by 0 bases; junction bases not matched to a gene: 12. CDR3 sequence reads: CSAPELRRGSTDTQYF. The CDR3 region has the DNA TGCAGTGCGCCTGAGTTGAGGCGGGGGAGCACAGATACGCAGTATTTT.

The rearrangement uses TRBV7-9 and TRBJ1-2; D possibly corresponds to TRBD1 (5 bases). The germline V and J ends were trimmed by 5 bases and 4 bases, with 14 bases remaining between them. This CDR3 is built from 14 residues. Germline CDR1 and CDR2: SEHNR and FQNEAQ (reference sequence). The CDR3 coding sequence is TGTGCCAGCAGCACCAGACAGAGCTTCTATGGCTACACCTTC. Its protein product is CASSTRQSFYGYTF.

The CDR3, as DNA: TGCGCCAGCAGCATACCGAACGGGGGGCCCTTCCCCTATGGCTACACCTTC. Amino acids: CASSIPNGGPFPYGYTF. The rearrangement links TRBV5-1 to TRBJ1-2, with D tentatively TRBD1 (6 bases). V lost 4 bases and J 4 bases, leaving 23 bases between the germline ends. The CDR3 consists of 17 residues. CDR1 SGHRS and CDR2 YFSETQ come from the germline V gene.

This clonotype was found a few times. This sequence joins TRBV15 and TRBJ2-2, with 7 nucleotides matching TRBD2. Germline-derived CDR1 and CDR2 are LNHNV and YYDKDF (reference sequence). The CDR3 loop spans 15 amino acids. Trimming removed 4 bases from V and 4 bases from J; junction bases left unmatched: 6. The chain's CDR3 is CATSTWAGVTGELFF. CDR3 coding DNA: TGTGCCACCAGCACGTGGGCGGGGGTCACCGGGGAGCTGTTTTTT.

This clonotype came up once. V gene TRBV4-1 combines with J gene TRBJ2-5; the D gene is possibly TRBD1 (6 bases). The germline V gene encodes CDR1 MGHRA and CDR2 YSYEKL. Trimming shortened V by 0 bases and J by 6 bases, and 20 bases separated the two germline ends. The CDR3 has 17 amino acids. The CDR3 region is CASSQDYRRTVIKTQYF. The DNA for the CDR3 is TGCGCCAGCAGCCAAGATTACCGTAGGACAGTGATCAAGACCCAGTACTTC.

This clonotype turned up a few times. This chain links TRBV7-9 with TRBJ2-3; 7 nucleotides align to TRBD2. The CDR3 is made up of 13 amino acids. Germline assignment: CDR1 SEHNR and CDR2 FQNEAQ (reference sequence). V was pared by 5 bases and J by 3 bases, with 2 bases of the junction left unmatched. The DNA of the CDR3 is TGTGCCAGCAGCCGCGGGAGTACAGATACGCAGTATTTT. This translates into CASSRGSTDTQYF.

This clonotype was found many times. The chain carries TRBV4-1 and TRBJ2-7, with D possibly matching TRBD1 (6 bases). This CDR3 region has 16 residues. Deletions cut 0 bases from V and 9 bases from J, with 21 bases between. Germline V CDR1 and CDR2: MGHRA, YSYEKL. The CDR3 coding sequence is TGCGCCAGCAGCCAAGATCCAGAGTTCGGACAGAGGAGGCAGTACTTC. This encodes CASSQDPEFGQRRQYF.

This clonotype was picked up a small number of times. The rearrangement uses TRBV25-1 and TRBJ1-1, with D maybe TRBD1 (6 bases). The V end was cut by 8 bases, the J end by 6 bases, with 16 bases between. Germline V gene data show CDR1 as MGHDK and CDR2 as SYGVNS. The CDR3 is 13 residues long. DNA for the CDR3: TGTGCCAGCGGCGGAGTTCGGGGGCCTGAAGCTTTCTTT. Residues: CASGGVRGPEAFF.

This clonotype was counted at least ten times. The chain couples TRBV5-1 to TRBJ2-7; perhaps TRBD2 as D (5 bases). The V gene's germline CDR1 is SGHRS and CDR2 YFSETQ. Trimming pared 2 bases from V and 5 bases from J, leaving 17 bases between. The CDR3 contains 15 residues. The CDR3 region is CASSLRFGESDEQYF. In DNA, the CDR3 is TGCGCCAGCAGCTTACGCTTCGGGGAATCAGACGAGCAGTACTTC.

The chain combines TRBV9 with TRBJ2-1; TRBD2 is a possible D gene (6 bases). The V end lost 3 bases, the J end lost 0 bases, and 16 bases lay between the germline ends. The CDR3 spans 17 residues. The germline V gene encodes CDR1 SGDLS and CDR2 YYNGEE. The CDR3 nucleotides read TGTGCCAGCAGCGCATTATGGGGGACTGGCTCCTACAATGAGCAGTTCTTC. Its translation is CASSALWGTGSYNEQFF.

The chain employs TRBV5-6 and TRBJ2-2; perhaps D is TRBD1 or TRBD2 (6 bases each). CDR3 length equals 17 residues. Germline V gene sequence: CDR1 SGHDT, CDR2 YYEEEE. V was trimmed by 4 bases and J by 6 bases, leaving 22 bases between them. CDR3 sequence (DNA): TGTGCCAGCAGCCCTGTCACCCTCGGGGGCGGGGCCGGGGAGCTGTTTTTT. Amino acid sequence: CASSPVTLGGGAGELFF.

This clonotype was counted a few times. The V call is TRBV10-3, the J call TRBJ2-1, with 8 bases fitting TRBD2. The CDR3 spans 16 residues. Trimming took 0 bases from V and 2 from J; bases not matched to a gene: 3. Germline V lookup: CDR1 ENHRY, CDR2 SYGVKD. CDR3 sequence reads: CAISESSGTTYNEQFF. The CDR3 DNA sequence: TGTGCCATCAGTGAGTCTAGCGGGACCACCTACAATGAGCAGTTCTTC.

J is TRBJ2-3 and V is TRBV9, with TRBD2 matching 10 bases. From germline, CDR1 is SGDLS and CDR2 YYNGEE. The CDR3 totals 16 residues. The trim removed 4 bases at V and 6 bases at J, leaving 11 bases unmatched. CDR3 sequence reads: CASSLERGGLYDTQYF. CDR3 nucleotide sequence: TGTGCCAGCAGCCTGGAGCGGGGGGGCCTATATGATACGCAGTATTTT.

The gene calls are TRBV7-6 and TRBJ2-7, with TRBD1 matching 9 bases. After removal of 0 bases from V and 2 bases from J, the junction contained 8 bases not matched to a gene. The CDR3 runs to 17 residues. CDR1 is SGHVS and CDR2 is FNYEAQ in the germline V gene. In nucleotides, the CDR3 is TGTGCCAGCAGCTTAGCGGGGACAGGGCCCACCACCTACGAGCAGTACTTC. It codes for CASSLAGTGPTTYEQYF. Full variable domain (rest looked up from reference TRBV7-6 and TRBJ2-7): GAGVSQSPRYKVTKRGQDVALRCDPISGHVSLYWYRQALGQGPEFLTYFNYEAQQDKSGLPNDRFSAERPEGSISTLTIQRTEQRDSAMYRCASSLAGTGPTTYEQYFGPGTRLTVT.

V gene TRBV27 combines with J gene TRBJ2-2; no definite D call. CDR3 size: 16 residues. V was cut by 5 bases and J by 6 bases, with 19 bases left in between. Germline assignment: CDR1 MNHEY and CDR2 SMNVEV (reference sequence). In DNA, the CDR3 is TGTGCCAGCAGTCCCTTCACGCAGTCCCTGTCCGGGGAGCTGTTTTTT. Its translation: CASSPFTQSLSGELFF.

This chain joins TRBV2 and TRBJ2-5; unclear D gene. With 2 bases removed from V and 3 bases from J, the gap between germline ends came to 7 bases. CDR1 and CDR2 from the germline V gene are SNHLY and FYNNEI. The CDR3 covers 13 residues. CDR3 sequence reads: CASSEWVEETQYF. CDR3 coding DNA: TGTGCCAGCAGTGAATGGGTGGAAGAGACCCAGTACTTC. Complete variable domain (other parts from reference TRBV2 and TRBJ2-5): EPEVTQTPSHQVTQMGQEVILRCVPISNHLYFYWYRQILGQKVEFLVSFYNNEISEKSEIFDDQFSVERPDGSNFTLKIRSTKLEDSAMYFCASSEWVEETQYFGPGTRLLVL.

This chain uses TRBV7-2 with TRBJ1-1, with TRBD1 matching over 7 bases. CDR3 size: 19 residues. Losses at the gene ends were 3 bases for V and 2 bases for J; bases not matched to a gene: 18. CDR1 and CDR2 from the germline V gene are SGHTA and FQGNSA. In DNA form, the CDR3 reads TGTGCCAGCAGCTTTGGGGACAGTCATATCCTCGGGGCCAACACTGAAGCTTTCTTT. It translates to CASSFGDSHILGANTEAFF.

V gene TRBV6-5 combines with J gene TRBJ2-6; D is undetermined. Germline CDR1 reads MNHEY; CDR2 reads SVGAGI. Deletions cut 1 base from V and 4 bases from J, with 5 bases between. The CDR3 runs to 14 residues. In DNA form, the CDR3 reads TGTGCCAGCAGTTACTTTTCAGGGGCCAACGTCCTGACTTTC. Translation gives CASSYFSGANVLTF.

The V call is TRBV20-1, the J call TRBJ2-1; no clear D. Germline loops: CDR1 DFQATT, CDR2 SNEGSKA (reference sequence). The V and J ends lost 1 base and 0 bases respectively, with 7 bases between them. The CDR3 has 14 amino acids. CDR3 in DNA: TGCAGTGCTAGAGTGGAGAGCTCCTACAATGAGCAGTTCTTC. Encoded protein: CSARVESSYNEQFF.

This clonotype was counted a few times. The chain joins TRBV13 to TRBJ2-3, with TRBD2 matching over 10 bases. CDR1 and CDR2 from the germline V gene are PRHDT and FYEKMQ (reference sequence). Trimming removed 7 bases from V and 0 bases from J; junction bases left unmatched: 10. This CDR3 has 17 residues. CDR3 amino acids: CASISRAGGSSTDTQYF. For the CDR3, the DNA is TGTGCCAGCATCTCCCGAGCGGGGGGGAGTAGCACAGATACGCAGTATTTT.

The J gene is TRBJ2-1, the V gene TRBV4-1; the D gene is possibly TRBD1 (5 bases). Per the germline V gene, CDR1 is MGHRA and CDR2 is YSYEKL. V lost 1 base and J 4 bases, leaving 14 bases between the germline ends. CDR3 size: 16 residues. CDR3 DNA sequence: TGCGCCAGCAGCCAAGTCCCCAGGGTAGAGTACAATGAGCAGTTCTTC. It translates to CASSQVPRVEYNEQFF.